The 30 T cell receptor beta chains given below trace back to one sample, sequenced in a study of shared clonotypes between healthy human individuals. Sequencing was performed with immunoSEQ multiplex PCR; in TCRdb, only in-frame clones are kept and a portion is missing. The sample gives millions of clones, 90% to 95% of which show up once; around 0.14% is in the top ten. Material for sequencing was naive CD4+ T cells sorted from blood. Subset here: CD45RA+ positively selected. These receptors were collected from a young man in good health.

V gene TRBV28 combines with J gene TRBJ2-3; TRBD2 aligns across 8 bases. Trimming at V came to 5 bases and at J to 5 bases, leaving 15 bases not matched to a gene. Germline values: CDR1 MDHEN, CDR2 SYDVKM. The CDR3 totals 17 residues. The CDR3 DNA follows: TGTGCCAGCAGTGCACCGCCCGCGGGGGGATATAGAGATACGCAGTATTTT. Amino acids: CASSAPPAGGYRDTQYF.

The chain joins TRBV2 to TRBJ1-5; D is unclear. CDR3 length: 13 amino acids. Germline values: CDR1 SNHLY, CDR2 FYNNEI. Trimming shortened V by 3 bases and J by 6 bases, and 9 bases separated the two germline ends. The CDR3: CASSDMGSQPQHF. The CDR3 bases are TGTGCCAGCAGTGATATGGGAAGTCAGCCCCAGCATTTT. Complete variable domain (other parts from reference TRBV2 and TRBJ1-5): EPEVTQTPSHQVTQMGQEVILRCVPISNHLYFYWYRQILGQKVEFLVSFYNNEISEKSEIFDDQFSVERPDGSNFTLKIRSTKLEDSAMYFCASSDMGSQPQHFGDGTRLSIL.

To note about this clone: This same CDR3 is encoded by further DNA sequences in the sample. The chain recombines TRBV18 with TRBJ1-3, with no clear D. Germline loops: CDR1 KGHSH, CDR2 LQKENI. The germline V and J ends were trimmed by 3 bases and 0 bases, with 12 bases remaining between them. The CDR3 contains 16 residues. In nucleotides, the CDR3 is TGTGCCAGCTCACCTGATCGGGGTTTCTCTGGAAACACCATATATTTT. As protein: CASSPDRGFSGNTIYF.

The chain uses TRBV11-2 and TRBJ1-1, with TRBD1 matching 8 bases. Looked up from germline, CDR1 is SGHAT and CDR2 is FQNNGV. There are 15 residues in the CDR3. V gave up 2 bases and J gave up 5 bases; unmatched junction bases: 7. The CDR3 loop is CASSLNRGTRTEAFF. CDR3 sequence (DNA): TGTGCCAGCAGCTTAAACAGGGGGACTAGGACTGAAGCTTTCTTT.

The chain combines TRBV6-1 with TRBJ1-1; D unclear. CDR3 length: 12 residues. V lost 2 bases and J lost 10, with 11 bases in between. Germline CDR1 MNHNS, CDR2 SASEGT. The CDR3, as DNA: TGTGCCAGCAGTGAATTGCGTATCGGAGCTTTCTTT. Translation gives CASSELRIGAFF.

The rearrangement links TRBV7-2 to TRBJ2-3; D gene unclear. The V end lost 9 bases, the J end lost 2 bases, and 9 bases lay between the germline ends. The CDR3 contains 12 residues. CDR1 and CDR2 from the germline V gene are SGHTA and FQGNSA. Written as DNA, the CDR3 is TGTGCCAGGGCTCGTGACACAGATACGCAGTATTTT. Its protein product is CARARDTDTQYF.

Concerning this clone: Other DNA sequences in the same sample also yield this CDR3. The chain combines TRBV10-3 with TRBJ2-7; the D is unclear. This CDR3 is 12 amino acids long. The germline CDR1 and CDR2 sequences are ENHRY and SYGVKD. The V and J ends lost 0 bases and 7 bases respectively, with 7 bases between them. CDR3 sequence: CAISESGFEQYF. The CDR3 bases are TGTGCCATCAGTGAGTCAGGGTTTGAGCAGTACTTC.

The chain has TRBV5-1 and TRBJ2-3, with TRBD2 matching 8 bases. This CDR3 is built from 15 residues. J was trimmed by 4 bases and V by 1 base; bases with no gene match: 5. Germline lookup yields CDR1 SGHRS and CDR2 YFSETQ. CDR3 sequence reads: CASSLTGLAADTQYF. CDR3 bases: TGCGCCAGCAGCTTGACAGGACTAGCCGCAGATACGCAGTATTTT.

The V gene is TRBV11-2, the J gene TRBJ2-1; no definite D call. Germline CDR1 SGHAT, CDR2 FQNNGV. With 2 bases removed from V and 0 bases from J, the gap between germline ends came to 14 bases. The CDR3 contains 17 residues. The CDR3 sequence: CASSLLERQFSYNEQFF. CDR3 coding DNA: TGTGCCAGCAGCTTACTTGAGAGGCAATTCTCCTACAATGAGCAGTTCTTC.

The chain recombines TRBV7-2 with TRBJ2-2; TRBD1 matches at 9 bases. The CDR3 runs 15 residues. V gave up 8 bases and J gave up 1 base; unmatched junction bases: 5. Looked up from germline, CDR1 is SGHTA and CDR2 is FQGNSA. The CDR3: CASSRQGENTGELFF. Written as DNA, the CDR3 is TGTGCCAGCTCCCGACAGGGGGAGAACACCGGGGAGCTGTTTTTT. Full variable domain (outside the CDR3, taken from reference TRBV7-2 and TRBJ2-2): GAGVSQSPSNKVTEKGKDVELRCDPISGHTALYWYRQSLGQGLEFLIYFQGNSAPDKSGLPSDRFSAERTGGSVSTLTIQRTQQEDSAVYLCASSRQGENTGELFFGEGSRLTVL.

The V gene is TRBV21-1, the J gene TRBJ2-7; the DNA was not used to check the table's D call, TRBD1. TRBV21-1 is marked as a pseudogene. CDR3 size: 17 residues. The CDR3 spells CASSGTGPGPFYYEQYF. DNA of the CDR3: TGTGCCAGCAGCGGGACAGGGCCGGGACCCTTTTATTACGAGCAGTACTTC.

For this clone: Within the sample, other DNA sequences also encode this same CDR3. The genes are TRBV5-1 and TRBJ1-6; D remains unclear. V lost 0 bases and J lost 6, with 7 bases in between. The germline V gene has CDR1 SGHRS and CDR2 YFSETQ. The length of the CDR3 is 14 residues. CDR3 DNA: TGCGCCAGCAGCTTGGACAGCCTTAATTCACCCCTCCACTTT. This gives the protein CASSLDSLNSPLHF.

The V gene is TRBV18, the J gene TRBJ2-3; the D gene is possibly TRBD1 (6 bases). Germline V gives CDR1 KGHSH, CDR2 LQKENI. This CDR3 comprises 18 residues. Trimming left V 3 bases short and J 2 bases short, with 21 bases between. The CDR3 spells CASSPLGPGQRFTDTQYF. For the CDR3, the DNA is TGTGCCAGCTCACCCCTGGGACCGGGACAACGATTCACAGATACGCAGTATTTT.

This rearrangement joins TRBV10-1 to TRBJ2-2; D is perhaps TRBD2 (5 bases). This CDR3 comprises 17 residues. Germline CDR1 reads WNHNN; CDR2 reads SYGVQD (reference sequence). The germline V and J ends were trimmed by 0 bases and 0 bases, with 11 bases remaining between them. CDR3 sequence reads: CASSESGSVANTGELFF. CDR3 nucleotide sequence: TGCGCCAGCAGTGAGTCAGGTAGCGTCGCGAACACCGGGGAGCTGTTTTTT.

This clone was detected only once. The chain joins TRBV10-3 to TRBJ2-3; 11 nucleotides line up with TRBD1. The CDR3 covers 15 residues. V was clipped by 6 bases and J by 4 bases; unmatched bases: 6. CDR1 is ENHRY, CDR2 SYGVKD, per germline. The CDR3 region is CAIREDRGRADTQYF. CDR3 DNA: TGTGCCATCAGGGAGGACAGGGGGCGTGCAGATACGCAGTATTTT.

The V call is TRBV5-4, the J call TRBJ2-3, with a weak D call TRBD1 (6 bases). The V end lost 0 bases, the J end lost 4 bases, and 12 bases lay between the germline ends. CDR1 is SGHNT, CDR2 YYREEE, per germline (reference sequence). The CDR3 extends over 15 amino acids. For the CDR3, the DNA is TGTGCCAGCAGCTTGGCCACAGGGCGCGCAGATACGCAGTATTTT. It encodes CASSLATGRADTQYF.

In DNA form, the CDR3 reads TGTGCCAGCAGTGGTGGGGGCGGCCCAGATACGCAGTATTTT. Translation gives CASSGGGGPDTQYF. The chain uses TRBV6-1 and TRBJ2-3; perhaps TRBD1 as D (6 bases). The CDR3 covers 14 residues. CDR1 MNHNS and CDR2 SASEGT come from the germline V gene. The V gene lost 4 bases and the J gene lost 4 bases, with 12 bases spanning the gap.

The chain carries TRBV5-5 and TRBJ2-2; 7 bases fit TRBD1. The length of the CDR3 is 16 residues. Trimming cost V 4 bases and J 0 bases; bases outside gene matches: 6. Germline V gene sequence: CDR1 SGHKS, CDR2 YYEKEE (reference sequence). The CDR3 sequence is CASSLGTVANTGELFF. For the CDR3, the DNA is TGTGCCAGCAGCCTCGGGACAGTTGCGAACACCGGGGAGCTGTTTTTT. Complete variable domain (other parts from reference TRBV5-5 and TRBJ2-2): DAGVTQSPTHLIKTRGQQVTLRCSPISGHKSVSWYQQVLGQGPQFIFQYYEKEERGRGNFPDRFSARQFPNYSSELNVNALLLGDSALYLCASSLGTVANTGELFFGEGSRLTVL.

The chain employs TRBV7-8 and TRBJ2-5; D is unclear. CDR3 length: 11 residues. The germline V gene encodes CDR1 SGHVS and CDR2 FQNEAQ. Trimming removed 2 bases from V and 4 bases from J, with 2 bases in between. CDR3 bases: TGTGCCAGCAGCTTATTAGAGACCCAGTACTTC. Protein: CASSLLETQYF.

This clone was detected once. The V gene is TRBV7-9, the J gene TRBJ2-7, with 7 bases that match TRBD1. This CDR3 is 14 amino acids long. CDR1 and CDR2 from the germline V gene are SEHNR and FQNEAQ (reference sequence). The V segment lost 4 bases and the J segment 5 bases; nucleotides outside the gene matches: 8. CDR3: CASSSQGVADEQYF. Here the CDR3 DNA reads TGTGCCAGCAGCTCGCAGGGGGTGGCCGACGAGCAGTACTTC.

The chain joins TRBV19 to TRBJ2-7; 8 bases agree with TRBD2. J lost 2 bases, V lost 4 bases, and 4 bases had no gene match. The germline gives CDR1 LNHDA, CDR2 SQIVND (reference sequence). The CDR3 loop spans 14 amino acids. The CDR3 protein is CASSTGGNTYEQYF. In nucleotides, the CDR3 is TGTGCCAGTAGTACGGGGGGGAATACCTACGAGCAGTACTTC.

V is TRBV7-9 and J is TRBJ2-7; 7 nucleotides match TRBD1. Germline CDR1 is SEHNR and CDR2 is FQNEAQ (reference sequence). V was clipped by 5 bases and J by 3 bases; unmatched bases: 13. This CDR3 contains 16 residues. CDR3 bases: TGTGCCAGCAGCCGCTCGTCCGGGACAGCGTTCTACGAGCAGTACTTC. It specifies CASSRSSGTAFYEQYF.

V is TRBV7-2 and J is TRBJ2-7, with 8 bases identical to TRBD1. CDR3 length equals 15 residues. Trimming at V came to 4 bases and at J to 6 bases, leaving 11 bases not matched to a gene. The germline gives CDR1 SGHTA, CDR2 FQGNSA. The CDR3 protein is CASSWIGQGRSEQYF. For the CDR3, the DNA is TGTGCCAGCAGCTGGATTGGACAGGGCCGAAGCGAGCAGTACTTC. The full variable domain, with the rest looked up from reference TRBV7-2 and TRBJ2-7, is GAGVSQSPSNKVTEKGKDVELRCDPISGHTALYWYRQSLGQGLEFLIYFQGNSAPDKSGLPSDRFSAERTGGSVSTLTIQRTQQEDSAVYLCASSWIGQGRSEQYFGPGTRLTVT.

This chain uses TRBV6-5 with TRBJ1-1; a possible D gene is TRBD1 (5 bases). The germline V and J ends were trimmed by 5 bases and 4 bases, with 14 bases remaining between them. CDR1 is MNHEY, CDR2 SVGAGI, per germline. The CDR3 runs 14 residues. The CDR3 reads CASSRQTFGTEAFF. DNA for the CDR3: TGTGCCAGCAGTCGACAGACGTTTGGCACTGAAGCTTTCTTT.

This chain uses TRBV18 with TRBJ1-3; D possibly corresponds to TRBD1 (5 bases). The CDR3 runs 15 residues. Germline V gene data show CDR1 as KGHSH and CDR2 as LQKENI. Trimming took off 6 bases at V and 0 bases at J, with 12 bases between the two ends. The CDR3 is CASSGGHSSGNTIYF. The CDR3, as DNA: TGTGCCAGCTCGGGGGGTCACTCCTCTGGAAACACCATATATTTT.

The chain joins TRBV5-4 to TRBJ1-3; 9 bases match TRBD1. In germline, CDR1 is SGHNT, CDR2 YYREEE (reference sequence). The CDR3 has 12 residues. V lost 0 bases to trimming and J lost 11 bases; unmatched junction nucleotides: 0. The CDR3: CASSLGTGAIYF. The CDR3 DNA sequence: TGTGCCAGCAGCTTGGGGACAGGGGCCATATATTTT.

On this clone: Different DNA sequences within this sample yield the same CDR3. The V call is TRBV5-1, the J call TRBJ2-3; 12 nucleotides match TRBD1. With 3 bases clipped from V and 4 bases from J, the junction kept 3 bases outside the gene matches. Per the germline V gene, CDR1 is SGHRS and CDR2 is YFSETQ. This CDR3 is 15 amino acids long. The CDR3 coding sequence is TGCGCCAGCAGCTCCGGGACAGGGGGCGCAGATACGCAGTATTTT. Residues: CASSSGTGGADTQYF.

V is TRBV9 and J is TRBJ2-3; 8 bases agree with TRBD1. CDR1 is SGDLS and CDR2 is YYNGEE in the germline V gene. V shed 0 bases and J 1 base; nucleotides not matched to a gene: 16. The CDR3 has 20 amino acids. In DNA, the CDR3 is TGTGCCAGCAGCGTAGCTCAGGGGGCAGTTTATGGTGTAGGCACAGATACGCAGTATTTT. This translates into CASSVAQGAVYGVGTDTQYF.

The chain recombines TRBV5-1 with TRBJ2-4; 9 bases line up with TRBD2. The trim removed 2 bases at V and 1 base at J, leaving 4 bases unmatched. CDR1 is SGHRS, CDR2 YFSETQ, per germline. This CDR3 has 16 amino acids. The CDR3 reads CASSFRLADAKNIQYF. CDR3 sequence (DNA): TGCGCCAGCAGCTTCAGACTAGCGGACGCCAAAAACATTCAGTACTTC.

This CDR3 reads CAWTPWGGYTEAFF. The CDR3 DNA follows: TGTGCCTGGACCCCCTGGGGGGGATACACTGAAGCTTTCTTT. This chain links TRBV30 with TRBJ1-1; D perhaps matches TRBD1 (5 bases). The CDR3 sequence is 14 residues long. V gave up 4 bases and J gave up 3 bases, with 15 bases separating them. CDR1 is GTSNPN and CDR2 is SVGIG in the germline V gene (reference sequence).